The rows below give T cell receptor beta chains drawn from one sample of a study of blood T cell repertoires in COVID-19. TCRdb's copy holds only in-frame clones and misses some; the assay was immunoSEQ multiplex PCR. The table has approximately 50,000 clones, 75% to 95% seen once. The sequenced sample consisted of peripheral blood. Receptors were obtained from a man aged 45 to 65 with active COVID-19. Each CDR3 is given with its conserved first and last residue.

j_gene: TRBJ2-1; v_gene: TRBV11-2; CDR3aa: CASSLESGRGFRDEQFF
j_gene: TRBJ2-1; v_gene: TRBV23-1; CDR3aa: CASSQWEREGLNEQFF
j_gene: TRBJ2-7; v_gene: TRBV7-9; CDR3aa: CASSLGTSNEQYF
j_gene: TRBJ2-3; v_gene: TRBV4-1; CDR3aa: CASSQDSASGGAPGEQYF
j_gene: TRBJ1-1; v_gene: TRBV6-5; CDR3aa: CASTRTANTEAFF
j_gene: TRBJ1-1; v_gene: TRBV9; CDR3aa: CASTRLPTVNTEAFF
j_gene: TRBJ2-7; v_gene: TRBV6-2/TRBV6-3; CDR3aa: CASSSWTTYEQYF
j_gene: TRBJ2-1; v_gene: TRBV7-9; CDR3aa: CASSGQFNEQFF
j_gene: TRBJ2-7; v_gene: TRBV5-4; CDR3aa: CASSPTSVSYEQYF
j_gene: TRBJ1-1; v_gene: TRBV18; CDR3aa: CASSPQGAQTEAFF
j_gene: TRBJ2-7; v_gene: TRBV9; CDR3aa: CASSAGGLAGPSEYEQYF
j_gene: TRBJ1-3; v_gene: TRBV6-5; CDR3aa: CASKGEGSSGNTIYF
j_gene: TRBJ1-1; v_gene: TRBV9; CDR3aa: CASSPWGDRVTEAFF
j_gene: TRBJ2-7; v_gene: TRBV3-1/TRBV3-2; CDR3aa: CASSQDQTGEQYF
j_gene: TRBJ2-1; v_gene: TRBV5-1; CDR3aa: CASSLGGRGSSYNEQFF
j_gene: TRBJ2-7; v_gene: TRBV2; CDR3aa: CASNGGGDYEQYF
j_gene: TRBJ2-2; v_gene: TRBV3-1/TRBV3-2; CDR3aa: CASSQLQGLDTGELFF